This T cell receptor (beta chain) was observed in a study of beta chain features in type 1 diabetes (dated by TCRdb to the late 2010s). With respect to the entire study: No differences in mean age, gender distribution, total cell number or subset yield were found between patients and healthy donors. A total of about 100,000,000 sorted cells were examined across all samples, and RNA yield correlated strongly with the number of cells per subset. In the study, recently diagnosed type 1 diabetes patients and matched healthy donors were compared on the TCRB repertoires of their sorted circulating CD4+ T cell subsets. Naive and central memory subsets were obtained from all 30 or so donors, but regulatory and stem cell-like memory subsets were isolated from only 8 patients and roughly eight healthy donors.

Study-level results and caveats: Fewer insertions and more nucleotide deletions at VDJ recombination sites were observed in patients with type 1 diabetes, implying thymic rearrangement abnormalities. The naive, central memory and regulatory TCRB repertoires appeared to resemble one another more closely among patients than among healthy donors. Only small numbers of individuals were included in the HLA sub-analyses, which left unresolved whether HLA type had any influence on TCRB rearrangement. A moderate but significant shortening of TCRB CDR3 length was observed in type 1 diabetes patients in all four CD4+ subsets. PCR may preferentially amplify shorter templates, but because patient and control samples were amplified and corrected together, any resulting skew would affect both groups equally. Because cDNA rather than genomic DNA was sequenced, highly expressing activated cells could have been over-represented, although no difference in activation and CD3 levels was found between groups.

Between the V and J ends, shortened by 5 bases and 3 bases respectively, the junction contains 5 bases. CDR3 length: 11 amino acids, cysteine to phenylalanine. The kept DNA is CDR3 alone, 33 bases in frame from the first base. Taken from the germline V gene, the CDR1 and CDR2 loops are SGHVS and FQNEAQ. Only a few counts were recorded for this clone. Its antigen is still unknown. Base quality data are lacking; no much larger clone is found one base away. From each donor, a single peripheral blood sample of 95 to 150 mL on average was drawn into heparinised tubes. Using a panel that included CD45RO, CCR7, CD25, CD127, CD95 and CD27, naive, central memory, regulatory and stem cell-like memory CD4+ T cells were sorted on a BD FACSAria II. Purity was above 95% for every sorted population. PBMCs were isolated right away by Lymphoprep density gradient centrifugation and were stained directly, without culture. So that batch effects would be minimized, each experiment stained and sorted samples in pairs, pairing one healthy donor with one patient.

The entire amount of isolated RNA was reverse transcribed using the High Capacity cDNA Reverse Transcription Kit, so the sequenced TCRB transcripts were expressed ones. Deep immunoSEQ sequencing was applied to naive, central memory and regulatory T cell samples, giving an average of around 3.8 million total reads per sample. After sorted cells were lysed in RLT buffer, RNA was extracted with DNase-treated RNeasy Micro or Mini kits, with the choice depending on cell number. To prevent cross-contamination, every cell subset was processed on its own, while patient and healthy donor samples were processed together. The immunoSEQ multiplex PCR was used to amplify TCRB sequences from cDNA, generating 87-bp fragments that spanned the CDR3 region. Sequencing of the amplicons was done on the Illumina HiSeq platform. The study's own analysis went as follows. PCR bias was corrected computationally using synthetic template baselines, and reads within Hamming distance 2 were collapsed, with unmergeable singletons discarded. Reads were aligned to IMGT to assign V, D and J genes, CDR3 length, and insertions or deletions at six rearrangement sites. Clonotype counts were normalized to sorted cell number within each subset before computing true diversity and Gini coefficients with the tcR R package. The overlap coefficient, calculated on TCRB nucleotide sequences, was used to quantify repertoire sharing. Out-of-frame TCRB sequences from naive cells were analyzed as a proxy for the pre-selection repertoire. The table was pulled from immuneACCESS by TCRdb, which kept in-frame rearrangements only. Such tables lose some clones; where checked, under half of the loss comes from unresolved V genes, and the rest has no known cause. V and J calls and clone size come straight from that table; D and trimming were deduced from the DNA. The sample profile shows about 620,000 clones; around 15% of them were found once. Of the sample, approximately 0.093% falls within the top ten clones.

Specimen: naive CD4+ T cells from blood. According to the study, the label for this sample's cell subset or site signals: true naive CD4+ T cells. The chain employs TRBV7-8 and TRBJ2-7; no D segment can be confidently identified. The clonotype was recovered from a man younger than 35 in good health. The CDR3 is CASSLNYEQYF. The nucleotide sequence is given as TGTGCCAGCAGCCTCAACTACGAGCAGTACTTC. Extended through the reference TRBV7-8 and TRBJ2-7 proteins, this CDR3 yields the full variable domain: GAGVSQSPRYKVAKRGQDVALRCDPISGHVSLFWYQQALGQGPEFLTYFQNEAQLDKSGLPSDRFFAERPEGSVSTLKIQRTQQEDSAVYLCASSLNYEQYFGPGTRLTVT.